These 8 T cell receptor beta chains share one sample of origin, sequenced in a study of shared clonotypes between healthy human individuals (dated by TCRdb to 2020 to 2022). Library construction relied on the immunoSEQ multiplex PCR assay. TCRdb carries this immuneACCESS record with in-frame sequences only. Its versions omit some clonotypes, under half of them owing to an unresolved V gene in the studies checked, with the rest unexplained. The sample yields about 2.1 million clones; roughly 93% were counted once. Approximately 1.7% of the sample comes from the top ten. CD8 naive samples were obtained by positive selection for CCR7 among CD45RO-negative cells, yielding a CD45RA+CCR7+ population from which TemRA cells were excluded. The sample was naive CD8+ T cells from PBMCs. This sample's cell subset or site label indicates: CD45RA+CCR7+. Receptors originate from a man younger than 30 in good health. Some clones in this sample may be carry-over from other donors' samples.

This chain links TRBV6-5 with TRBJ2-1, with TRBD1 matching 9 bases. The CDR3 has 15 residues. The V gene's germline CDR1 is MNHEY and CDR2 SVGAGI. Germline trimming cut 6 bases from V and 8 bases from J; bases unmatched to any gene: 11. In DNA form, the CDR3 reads TGTGCCAGCAGATCGGGACAGGGTGATTGGGATGAGCAGTTCTTC. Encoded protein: CASRSGQGDWDEQFF.

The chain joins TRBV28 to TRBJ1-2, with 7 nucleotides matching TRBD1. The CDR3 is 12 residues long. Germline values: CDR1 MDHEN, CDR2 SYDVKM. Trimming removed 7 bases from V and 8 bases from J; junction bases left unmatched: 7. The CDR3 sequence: CASTHGQAGYTF. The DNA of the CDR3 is TGTGCCAGCACCCACGGACAGGCGGGCTACACCTTC.

The CDR3 sequence: CASSYSDGSNEQYF. CDR3 bases: TGTGCCAGCAGTTACTCGGACGGGTCTAACGAGCAGTACTTC. The V and J genes are TRBV6-5 and TRBJ2-7; D remains unclear. Germline assignment: CDR1 MNHEY and CDR2 SVGAGI. This CDR3 is 14 amino acids long. The V end lost 0 bases, the J end lost 5 bases, and 11 bases lay between the germline ends.

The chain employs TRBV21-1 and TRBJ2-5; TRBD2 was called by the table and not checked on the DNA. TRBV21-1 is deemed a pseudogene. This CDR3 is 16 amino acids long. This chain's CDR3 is CASSKVQRELQETQYF. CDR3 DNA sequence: TGTGCCAGCAGCAAAGTCCAGCGGGAATTACAAGAGACCCAGTACTTC.

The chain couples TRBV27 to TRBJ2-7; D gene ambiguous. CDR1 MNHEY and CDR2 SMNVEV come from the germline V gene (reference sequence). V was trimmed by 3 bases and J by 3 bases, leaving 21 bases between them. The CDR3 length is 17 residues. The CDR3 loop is CASSLVGPTGWYYEQYF. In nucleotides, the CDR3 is TGTGCCAGCAGTTTGGTCGGCCCTACGGGCTGGTACTACGAGCAGTACTTC.

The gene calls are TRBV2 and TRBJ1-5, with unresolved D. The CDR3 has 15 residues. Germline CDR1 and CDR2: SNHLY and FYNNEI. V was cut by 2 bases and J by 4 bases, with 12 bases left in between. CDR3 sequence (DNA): TGTGCCAGCAGTGAACGCGGTTTCCGGAATCAGCCCCAGCATTTT. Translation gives CASSERGFRNQPQHF.

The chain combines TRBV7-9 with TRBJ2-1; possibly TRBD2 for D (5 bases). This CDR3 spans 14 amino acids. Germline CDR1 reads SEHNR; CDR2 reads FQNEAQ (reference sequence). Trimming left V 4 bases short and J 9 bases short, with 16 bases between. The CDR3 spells CASSSPGVRGEQFF. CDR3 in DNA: TGTGCCAGCAGCTCCCCAGGTGTCCGGGGTGAGCAGTTCTTC.

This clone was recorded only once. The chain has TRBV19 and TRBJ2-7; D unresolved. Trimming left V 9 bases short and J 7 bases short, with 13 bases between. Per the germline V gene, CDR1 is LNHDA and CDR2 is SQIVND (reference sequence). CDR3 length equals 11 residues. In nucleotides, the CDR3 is TGTGCCAGCCAACACCCGTCGGAGCAGTACTTC. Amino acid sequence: CASQHPSEQYF.